The source of this T cell receptor beta chain is a study of T cell changes during pregnancy in multiple sclerosis. CDR3 length: 11 residues. The V gene lost 3 bases and the J gene lost 4 bases, with 6 bases spanning the gap. Germline lookup yields CDR1 GTSNPN and CDR2 SVGIG (reference sequence). The table came from immunoSEQ multiplex PCR; TCRdb's copy has only in-frame clones and leaves some out. The table lists about 93,000 clones, approximately 92% of them singletons. This TCR was recovered from a female donor with multiple sclerosis, enrolled in a pregnancy study. The rearrangement uses TRBV30 and TRBJ1-1, with unresolved D. The sample here was peripheral blood, taken after pregnancy. The CDR3 loop is CAWRRVTEAFF. For the CDR3, the DNA is TGTGCCTGGAGACGGGTCACTGAAGCTTTCTTT. The complete variable domain, with remaining parts taken from reference TRBV30 and TRBJ1-1, reads SQTIHQWPATLVQPVGSPLSLECTVEGTSNPNLYWYRQAAGRGLQLLFYSVGIGQISSEVPQNLSASRPQDRQFILSSKKLLLSDSGFYLCAWRRVTEAFFGQGTRLTVV.